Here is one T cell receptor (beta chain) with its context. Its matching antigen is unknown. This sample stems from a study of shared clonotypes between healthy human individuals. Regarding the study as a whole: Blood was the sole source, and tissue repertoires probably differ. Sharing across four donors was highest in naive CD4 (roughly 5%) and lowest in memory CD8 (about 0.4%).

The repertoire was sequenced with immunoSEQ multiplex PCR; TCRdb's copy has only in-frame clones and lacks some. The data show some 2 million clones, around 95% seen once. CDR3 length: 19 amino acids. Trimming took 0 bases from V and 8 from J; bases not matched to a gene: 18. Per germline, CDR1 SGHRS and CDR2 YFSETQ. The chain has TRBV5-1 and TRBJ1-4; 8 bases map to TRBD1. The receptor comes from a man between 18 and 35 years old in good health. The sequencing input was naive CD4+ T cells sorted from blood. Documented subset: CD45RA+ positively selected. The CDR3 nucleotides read TGCGCCAGCAGCTTGGAAGGTCGGGACAGGATTTCGTCTGGAGAAAAACTGTTTTTT. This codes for CASSLEGRDRISSGEKLFF.